A single T cell receptor (beta chain) is shown here with its context. Its antigen is unknown. The data are from a study of beta chain features in type 1 diabetes. Findings and caveats of the study: Compared with healthy donors, patients appeared to share more similar naive, central memory and regulatory TCRB repertoires. At VDJ recombination sites, type 1 diabetes patients had fewer insertions and more deleted nucleotides.

Expressed TCRB transcripts got sequenced, as all isolated RNA was reverse transcribed. Only in-frame clones appear in the TCRdb table, and some are missing; sequencing was by immunoSEQ multiplex PCR. The sample carries 130,000 to 150,000 clones, 8% to 13% recorded once. CDR1 is MNHEY, CDR2 SVGAGI, per germline. CDR3 length: 15 amino acids. The ends were cut back, 0 bases at V and 4 bases at J, with 12 bases in the middle. The clonotype was recovered from a man aged 18 to 30 in good health. The chain joins TRBV6-5 to TRBJ1-2; TRBD1 might be the D (5 bases). The sequencing sample was made of naive CD4+ T cells from blood. The CDR3 nucleotides are TGTGCCAGCAGTTACTCGGGCGGGGGAATCTATGGCTACACCTTC. Amino acid sequence: CASSYSGGGIYGYTF.